This entry describes one T cell receptor beta chain. The record originates from a study of CD8 T cells in Susac syndrome. Looked up from germline, CDR1 is SGHRS and CDR2 is YFSETQ. V was cut by 1 base and J by 2 bases, with 12 bases left in between. This CDR3 spans 15 amino acids. Random hexamers served to reverse transcribe about 0.5 to 1 ug RNA. MiXCR was run by TCRdb on the immunoSEQ multiplex PCR reads, yielding one entry per CDR3 protein. The sample records some 160,000 distinct CDR3 sequences, 85% to 95% being singletons. Sequencing was performed on CD4+ T cells from PBMCs. The rearrangement joins TRBV5-1 to TRBJ1-2, with D maybe TRBD1 (6 bases). This sequence was found in a human donor with Susac syndrome. The CDR3 DNA follows: TGCGCCAGCAGCTTGACGGGGGCTGTGAACTATGGCTACACCTTC. Amino acid sequence: CASSLTGAVNYGYTF.